These 28 T cell receptor beta chains were all obtained from the same sample, sequenced in a study of follicular helper T cells after annual influenza vaccination. Indicated time point: 2014-2015 season, 7 days after vaccination. TCRdb's copy holds only in-frame clones and misses some; the assay was immunoSEQ multiplex PCR. Of roughly 7,700 clones listed, around 78% were seen once; the top ten hold about 2%. The source material was CXCR5+ CD38- circulating T follicular helper cells from blood, sampled 7 days after influenza vaccination. The subset denotes: circulating Tfh, non-naive CD4+CXCR5+PD-1+ (ICOS+CD38+ or ICOS-CD38-). The source is an adult who received the influenza vaccine.

V gene TRBV10-2 combines with J gene TRBJ2-5; no definite D call. CDR1 is WSHSY, CDR2 SAAADI, per germline. Trimming pared 0 bases from V and 4 bases from J, leaving 3 bases between. This CDR3 contains 12 residues. This chain's CDR3 is CASSESGETQYF. The CDR3 region has the DNA TGCGCCAGCAGTGAGTCGGGAGAGACCCAGTACTTC.

The rearrangement links TRBV6-5 to TRBJ2-5; TRBD1 matches 8 bases. Germline CDR1 MNHEY, CDR2 SVGAGI. J gave up 4 bases and V 2 bases, and 0 bases lay outside the gene matches. This CDR3 is 13 amino acids long. CDR3 amino acids: CASSYGQGETQYF. In DNA, the CDR3 is TGTGCCAGCAGTTACGGACAGGGAGAGACCCAGTACTTC.

The gene calls are TRBV30 and TRBJ1-1, with a tentative D call TRBD1 (6 bases). Trimming shortened V by 5 bases and J by 7 bases, and 14 bases separated the two germline ends. This CDR3 is built from 12 residues. CDR1 GTSNPN and CDR2 SVGIG come from the germline V gene (reference sequence). The CDR3: CAWGGGGLEAFF. For the CDR3, the DNA is TGTGCCTGGGGCGGGGGCGGTCTTGAAGCTTTCTTT. The variable domain in full, completed from reference TRBV30 and TRBJ1-1, reads SQTIHQWPATLVQPVGSPLSLECTVEGTSNPNLYWYRQAAGRGLQLLFYSVGIGQISSEVPQNLSASRPQDRQFILSSKKLLLSDSGFYLCAWGGGGLEAFFGQGTRLTVV.

This clone was counted only a few times. The rearrangement uses TRBV2 and TRBJ1-5; unclear D gene. V lost 7 bases to trimming and J lost 0 bases, with 7 bases between them. Germline V gene sequence: CDR1 SNHLY, CDR2 FYNNEI. The CDR3 has 13 residues. CDR3 DNA: TGTGCCAGCACCCAGAATAGCAATCAGCCCCAGCATTTT. Translation gives CASTQNSNQPQHF.

The V call is TRBV2, the J call TRBJ2-7; D possibly corresponds to TRBD1 (5 bases). Looked up from germline, CDR1 is SNHLY and CDR2 is FYNNEI. The CDR3 totals 14 residues. With 2 bases removed from V and 2 bases from J, the gap between germline ends came to 10 bases. DNA of the CDR3: TGTGCCAGCAGTGAACAGGGAAATGCCTACGAGCAGTACTTC. It codes for CASSEQGNAYEQYF.

The V and J genes are TRBV5-1 and TRBJ2-7; D gene ambiguous. This CDR3 contains 13 residues. Trimming took 0 bases from V and 6 from J, leaving 10 bases between them. Per the germline V gene, CDR1 is SGHRS and CDR2 is YFSETQ. The CDR3 sequence: CASSLASLSEQYF. CDR3 DNA: TGCGCCAGCAGCTTGGCCAGCCTTAGCGAGCAGTACTTC.

The chain combines TRBV2 with TRBJ2-7; D gene ambiguous. V shed 4 bases and J shed 4 bases, with 8 bases lying between them. CDR3 length: 12 residues. From germline, CDR1 is SNHLY and CDR2 FYNNEI. The CDR3 reads CASSGLQYEQYF. The CDR3 DNA sequence: TGTGCCAGCAGTGGACTCCAGTACGAGCAGTACTTC. Full variable domain (rest looked up from reference TRBV2 and TRBJ2-7): EPEVTQTPSHQVTQMGQEVILRCVPISNHLYFYWYRQILGQKVEFLVSFYNNEISEKSEIFDDQFSVERPDGSNFTLKIRSTKLEDSAMYFCASSGLQYEQYFGPGTRLTVT.

The chain is built from TRBV18 and TRBJ2-6; D may be TRBD1 or TRBD2 (5 bases each). Per germline, CDR1 KGHSH and CDR2 LQKENI. Deletions cut 5 bases from V and 4 bases from J, with 9 bases between. The CDR3 has 14 amino acids. The CDR3 here is CASSGTPGANVLTF. In DNA, the CDR3 is TGTGCCAGCTCAGGGACGCCCGGGGCCAACGTCCTGACTTTC.

The genes are TRBV2 and TRBJ2-7, with D possibly being TRBD2 (6 bases). The CDR3 has 13 residues. Germline values: CDR1 SNHLY, CDR2 FYNNEI. The V end was cut by 6 bases, the J end by 2 bases, with 11 bases between. CDR3 nucleotides: TGTGCCAGCAGGGCTAGCGCGACCTACGAGCAGTACTTC. This codes for CASRASATYEQYF.

In its sample, this clone was seen a few times. The CDR3 is CASSMHRGRGTEAFF. The DNA of the CDR3 is TGTGCCAGCAGTATGCACAGGGGGCGCGGGACTGAAGCTTTCTTT. The chain is built from TRBV6-1 and TRBJ1-1, with 9 bases lining up with TRBD1. This CDR3 spans 15 amino acids. From germline, CDR1 is MNHNS and CDR2 SASEGT. The V and J ends lost 5 bases and 5 bases, in that order; junction bases with no gene match: 9.

The chain is built from TRBV7-6 and TRBJ2-5; 12 nucleotides match TRBD2. V lost 3 bases and J lost 4; bases outside the gene matches: 6. The CDR3 contains 16 residues. Germline CDR1 is SGHVS and CDR2 is FNYEAQ. CDR3 sequence: CASSFTSGGQGETQYF. As DNA, the CDR3 is TGTGCCAGCAGCTTTACTAGCGGGGGGCAGGGAGAGACCCAGTACTTC.

The chain is built from TRBV5-4 and TRBJ2-3; maybe TRBD2 (7 bases). The CDR3 is 14 amino acids. Per the germline V gene, CDR1 is SGHNT and CDR2 is YYREEE (reference sequence). With 9 bases removed from V and 3 bases from J, the gap between germline ends came to 17 bases. CDR3 sequence reads: CAIKIGGGTDTQYF. As DNA, the CDR3 is TGTGCCATTAAAATAGGGGGGGGGACAGATACGCAGTATTTT. Full variable domain (missing parts from reference TRBV5-4 and TRBJ2-3): ETGVTQSPTHLIKTRGQQVTLRCSSQSGHNTVSWYQQALGQGPQFIFQYYREEENGRGNFPPRFSGLQFPNYSSELNVNALELDDSALYLCAIKIGGGTDTQYFGPGTRLTVL.

The J gene is TRBJ2-5, the V gene TRBV9, with D possibly matching TRBD1 (5 bases). Germline CDR1 reads SGDLS; CDR2 reads YYNGEE. The CDR3 is made up of 15 amino acids. With 0 bases removed from V and 4 bases from J, the gap between germline ends came to 13 bases. The CDR3 nucleotides read TGTGCCAGCAGCGTAGACGGACATTTTCTAGAGACCCAGTACTTC. Residues: CASSVDGHFLETQYF.

This chain joins TRBV7-2 and TRBJ2-7; 8 bases match TRBD2. Germline V gene data show CDR1 as SGHTA and CDR2 as FQGNSA. The CDR3 is 14 residues long. V lost 8 bases, J lost 6 bases, and 12 bases stayed unmatched. For the CDR3, the DNA is TGTGCCAGCCACCGGTCCGGGGGGGCCTCCGAGCAGTACTTC. This gives the protein CASHRSGGASEQYF.

The chain uses TRBV5-1 and TRBJ1-6; weak D call: TRBD1 (5 bases). This CDR3 has 13 residues. V was pared by 4 bases and J by 12 bases, with 14 bases between. Germline assignment: CDR1 SGHRS and CDR2 YFSETQ. The CDR3, as DNA: TGCGCCAGCAGCGAAAACGTGGGACTACCCCTCCACTTT. Its protein product is CASSENVGLPLHF.

This clone came up once. The V gene is TRBV2, the J gene TRBJ1-3; D remains ambiguous. CDR3 length: 16 amino acids. The V end was cut by 3 bases, the J end by 4 bases, with 16 bases between. Germline V CDR1 and CDR2: SNHLY, FYNNEI. The CDR3, as DNA: TGTGCCAGCAGTGAGTTCAGGACGGCAGTAGGAAACACCATATATTTT. This sequence encodes CASSEFRTAVGNTIYF. Using reference TRBV2 and TRBJ1-3 for the parts outside the CDR3, the full variable domain is EPEVTQTPSHQVTQMGQEVILRCVPISNHLYFYWYRQILGQKVEFLVSFYNNEISEKSEIFDDQFSVERPDGSNFTLKIRSTKLEDSAMYFCASSEFRTAVGNTIYFGEGSWLTVV.

A single count supports this clone. The rearrangement links TRBV7-2 to TRBJ1-1; D possibly corresponds to TRBD1 (6 bases). This CDR3 is 14 amino acids long. Germline CDR1 and CDR2: SGHTA and FQGNSA. V gave up 4 bases and J gave up 5 bases, with 14 bases separating them. CDR3 region: CASSSQGEGTEAFF. CDR3 DNA sequence: TGTGCCAGCAGCTCACAGGGTGAGGGGACTGAAGCTTTCTTT.

The chain joins TRBV7-8 to TRBJ2-1, with 7 bases that match TRBD1. CDR1 is SGHVS, CDR2 FQNEAQ, per germline. The CDR3 is made up of 17 amino acids. The trim removed 4 bases at V and 0 bases at J, leaving 9 bases unmatched. The CDR3 DNA follows: TGTGCCAGCAGCTCTGACAGGGCGTATAGCTCCTACAATGAGCAGTTCTTC. Its translation is CASSSDRAYSSYNEQFF.

The rearrangement joins TRBV11-2 to TRBJ2-2, with D perhaps TRBD1 (6 bases). Germline V gene lookup returns CDR1 SGHAT and CDR2 FQNNGV. Trimming removed 4 bases from V and 4 bases from J, with 13 bases in between. The CDR3 runs 15 residues. CDR3 region: CASSSPQGITGELFF. The CDR3 DNA sequence: TGTGCCAGCAGCTCCCCCCAGGGGATCACCGGGGAGCTGTTTTTT. Full variable domain (remainder filled in from reference TRBV11-2 and TRBJ2-2): EAGVAQSPRYKIIEKRQSVAFWCNPISGHATLYWYQQILGQGPKLLIQFQNNGVVDDSQLPKDRFSAERLKGVDSTLKIQPAKLEDSAVYLCASSSPQGITGELFFGEGSRLTVL.

The genes are TRBV6-5 and TRBJ1-6; TRBD1 is a possible D gene (5 bases). Trimming cost V 1 base and J 10 bases, with 11 bases left between them. The germline CDR1 and CDR2 sequences are MNHEY and SVGAGI. The length of the CDR3 is 14 residues. This chain's CDR3 is CASSYYQGKSPLHF. The CDR3, as DNA: TGTGCCAGCAGTTACTACCAGGGTAAATCACCCCTCCACTTT.

In its sample, this clone ranks as large. This chain's CDR3 is CASSLGLAGVSYEQYF. CDR3 coding DNA: TGCGCCAGCAGCCTTGGACTAGCGGGGGTTTCTTACGAGCAGTACTTC. This rearrangement joins TRBV4-1 to TRBJ2-7; TRBD2 matches 13 bases. Trimming removed 4 bases from V and 4 bases from J; junction bases left unmatched: 7. Per the germline V gene, CDR1 is MGHRA and CDR2 is YSYEKL. The CDR3 is 16 amino acids.

CDR3 loop: CASSLGTVGPEQYF. DNA for the CDR3: TGTGCCAGCAGCTTAGGGACGGTGGGACCCGAGCAGTACTTC. The gene calls are TRBV7-9 and TRBJ2-7; possibly TRBD1 or TRBD2 for D (5 bases each). The CDR3 extends over 14 amino acids. The V gene lost 1 base and the J gene lost 6 bases, with 13 bases spanning the gap. Germline V gene lookup returns CDR1 SEHNR and CDR2 FQNEAQ (reference sequence).

This clone was seen a single time. This chain uses TRBV30 with TRBJ1-1; D is undetermined. Germline V gives CDR1 GTSNPN, CDR2 SVGIG (reference sequence). Trimming pared 3 bases from V and 0 bases from J, leaving 8 bases between. The CDR3 contains 13 residues. CDR3 nucleotide sequence: TGTGCCTGGAGAAGGTTAATGAACACTGAAGCTTTCTTT. Translation gives CAWRRLMNTEAFF.

This clone was recorded a few times. The chain employs TRBV4-1 and TRBJ1-4; TRBD1 is a possible D gene (6 bases). This CDR3 is 14 amino acids long. The V end lost 5 bases, the J end lost 15 bases, and 22 bases lay between the germline ends. CDR1 MGHRA and CDR2 YSYEKL come from the germline V gene. For the CDR3, the DNA is TGCGCCAGCAGCTCAAAAGCGCCGGGGGGCTCCTTGTTTTTT. Translation gives CASSSKAPGGSLFF.

The chain employs TRBV19 and TRBJ1-5, with D unclear. Germline V lookup: CDR1 LNHDA, CDR2 SQIVND (reference sequence). The CDR3 length is 15 residues. Trimming took 5 bases from V and 0 from J, leaving 11 bases between them. The CDR3 protein is CASSSGIHSNQPQHF. DNA of the CDR3: TGTGCCAGTAGTTCGGGGATTCATAGCAATCAGCCCCAGCATTTT.

The chain combines TRBV1 with TRBJ2-6. TRBV1 is shown as a pseudogene. The CDR3 consists of 18 residues. Here the CDR3 reads CTSRNFSFAQSRANVLTF. DNA of the CDR3: TGCACCAGCAGAAACTTCAGTTTTGCACAAAGTCGGGCCAACGTCCTGACTTTC.

V usage is TRBV5-5 and J usage is TRBJ2-1, with 9 bases identical to TRBD1. Germline V gene sequence: CDR1 SGHKS, CDR2 YYEKEE (reference sequence). CDR3 length: 15 residues. Trimming removed 4 bases from V and 7 bases from J; junction bases left unmatched: 9. The CDR3 nucleotides read TGTGCCAGCAGCCCCGGGGACAGGGAGGGAAATGAGCAGTTCTTC. This codes for CASSPGDREGNEQFF.

The V and J genes are TRBV12-1 and TRBJ2-7; the table assigns TRBD1, which was not confirmed against the DNA. TRBV12-1 is marked as a pseudogene. The CDR3 length is 13 residues. This chain's CDR3 is CASSSGQTYEQYF. In nucleotides, the CDR3 is TGTGCCAGCAGCTCGGGACAGACCTACGAGCAGTACTTC.